These T cell receptor beta chains were read from a single sample in a study of shared clonotypes between healthy human individuals. Sequencing was performed with immunoSEQ multiplex PCR; in TCRdb, only in-frame clones are kept and a portion is missing. Of 2.3 million or so clones listed, more than 85% are singletons. The sample was naive CD4+ T cells from PBMCs. Receptor source: a man aged 18 to 29 in good health. Some clones in this sample may be carry-over from other donors' samples. Each CDR3 is given with its conserved first and last residue. The D gene is left open where the match is weak. The listing skips clone size in some rows; elsewhere it reads once, few, many or a size class.

TGTGCCAGCAGCTTGGGGGGGACAGGGAGAGGGGAGACCCAGTACTTC,CASSLGGTGRGETQYF,TRBJ2-5,TRBV5-4,TRBD1,NA
TGCGCCAGCAGCCCAGGGACAGGGAAGACTGAAGCTTTCTTT,CASSPGTGKTEAFF,TRBJ1-1,TRBV5-1,TRBD1,NA
TGTGCCAGCACTTCCATGTTGGATCAGCCCCAGCATTTT,CASTSMLDQPQHF,TRBJ1-5,TRBV2,NA,NA
TGTGCCAGCAGCGTAGGGCTGGGCCCCTACGAGCAGTACTTC,CASSVGLGPYEQYF,TRBJ2-7,TRBV9,NA,NA
TGCAGCGCTGCCCAGGGTAACAATGAGCAGTTCTTC,CSAAQGNNEQFF,TRBJ2-1,TRBV29-1,NA,NA
TGCAGCGTGGGGACAGCCGGCTCTGGAAACACCATATATTTT,CSVGTAGSGNTIYF,TRBJ1-3,TRBV29-1,TRBD1,NA
TGTGCCAGTAGTATACAGGCGAGCTCCTACAATGAGCAGTTCTTC,CASSIQASSYNEQFF,TRBJ2-1,TRBV19,NA,NA
TGCGCCAGCAGCACTGACAGACTTGTCACTGAAGCTTTCTTT,CASSTDRLVTEAFF,TRBJ1-1,TRBV4-1,NA,NA
TGTGCCAGCAGTGCTACGACGGGGTTCACTCAGCCCCAGCATTTT,CASSATTGFTQPQHF,TRBJ1-5,TRBV2,NA,NA
TGCGCCAGCAGCCAAGATACAGGGGGCGATGGCTACACCTTC,CASSQDTGGDGYTF,TRBJ1-2,TRBV4-1,TRBD1,NA
TGCGCCAGCAGCTTGTGGGGACAGGGATTCCAAGAGACCCAGTACTTC,CASSLWGQGFQETQYF,TRBJ2-5,TRBV5-1,TRBD1,NA
TGTGCCAGCAGAATGGGGATCTACACAGATACGCAGTATTTT,CASRMGIYTDTQYF,TRBJ2-3,TRBV6-6,NA,NA
TGCGCCAGCAGCTTACGGGGCGCGGAGGATGAGCAGTTCTTC,CASSLRGAEDEQFF,TRBJ2-1,TRBV5-1,NA,NA
TGTGCCAGCAGCTCATTAGGGGGACTAGCGGGATCGAACACCGGGGAGCTGTTTTTT,CASSSLGGLAGSNTGELFF,TRBJ2-2,TRBV11-3,TRBD2,NA
TGTGCCAGCACCACCCGAGGGTTTTCCTACGAGCAGTACTTC,CASTTRGFSYEQYF,TRBJ2-7,TRBV28,NA,once
TGTGCCAGCAGTCTGGACAGGGCCTATCAGCCCCAGCATTTT,CASSLDRAYQPQHF,TRBJ1-5,TRBV27,TRBD1,NA
TGTGCCAGCAGTGGGACAGGGGGCGAGGAGACCCAGTACTTC,CASSGTGGEETQYF,TRBJ2-5,TRBV28,TRBD1,NA
TGTGCCAGCAGCTTACTAGCGGGAGCCTACGAGCAGTACTTC,CASSLLAGAYEQYF,TRBJ2-7,TRBV7-2,TRBD2,NA
TGTGCCAGCAGTTCCGGGGGGACAGGGGTTTTGGAGCTGTTTTTT,CASSSGGTGVLELFF,TRBJ2-2,TRBV28,TRBD1,NA
TGTGCCAGCAGTTTCGACCAAACAGGGTACTACGAGCAGTACTTC,CASSFDQTGYYEQYF,TRBJ2-7,TRBV28,NA,NA
TGCAGCGTTGCGAGGACTAGCGGGAACACCGGGGAGCTGTTTTTT,CSVARTSGNTGELFF,TRBJ2-2,TRBV29-1,TRBD2,NA
TGTGCCAGCAGCGCGACAGGGGTGAGCACAGATACGCAGTATTTT,CASSATGVSTDTQYF,TRBJ2-3,TRBV11-2,TRBD1,NA
TGCGCCAGCAGCTTCGTCGCGCTTAGCGGGTATCAAGAGACCCAGTACTTC,CASSFVALSGYQETQYF,TRBJ2-5,TRBV5-1,TRBD2,NA
TGTGCCAGCAGCGAGTCGAGGGCCTCACAGCCCCAGCATTTT,CASSESRASQPQHF,TRBJ1-5,TRBV2,NA,few
TGTGCCAGCAGCTTAACCGGGAAGGACTACGAGCAGTACTTC,CASSLTGKDYEQYF,TRBJ2-7,TRBV7-9,NA,NA
TGTGCCAGTAGTCGGACAGATGGCTACACCTTC,CASSRTDGYTF,TRBJ1-2,TRBV19,NA,NA
TGTGCCAGCAGTCTGTATAGCGGGAGGGCGTACGAGCAGTACTTC,CASSLYSGRAYEQYF,TRBJ2-7,TRBV28,TRBD2,NA
TGTGCCTGGAGTCTGGACAGGCGAGGCTACACCTTC,CAWSLDRRGYTF,TRBJ1-2,TRBV30,TRBD1,NA
TGTGCCAGCAGCCCCGACAGGGAGGCCCGTGCTTTCTTT,CASSPDREARAFF,TRBJ1-1,TRBV7-3,TRBD1,once
TGCAGCGTGGCTACAGGGCACACTGAAGCTTTCTTT,CSVATGHTEAFF,TRBJ1-1,TRBV29-1,NA,NA
TGTGCCAGCAGCTTAGCTAGCGGGAGACCTAACACCGGGGAGCTGTTTTTT,CASSLASGRPNTGELFF,TRBJ2-2,TRBV7-3,TRBD2,NA
TGTGCCAGCAGCAAAACCGGAGGGGACACTGAAGCTTTCTTT,CASSKTGGDTEAFF,TRBJ1-1,TRBV6-1,NA,NA
TGTGCCAGCAGTTTAAAGGACTCACGTTTCTACGAGCAGTACTTC,CASSLKDSRFYEQYF,TRBJ2-7,TRBV27,NA,NA
TGTGCCAGTAGTATAGTTGGTTATACTGAAGCTTTCTTT,CASSIVGYTEAFF,TRBJ1-1,TRBV19,NA,few
TGCGCCAGCAGTGGGACAGGGGCAGATACGCAGTATTTT,CASSGTGADTQYF,TRBJ2-3,TRBV5-1,TRBD1,NA
TGTGCCAGCAGCTTCAGGCTAGCGGGTAACTACGAGCAGTACTTC,CASSFRLAGNYEQYF,TRBJ2-7,TRBV7-2,TRBD2,NA
TGTGCCAGCAGCTTTCGGACAGTCCAAGAGACCCAGTACTTC,CASSFRTVQETQYF,TRBJ2-5,TRBV5-8,NA,once